This TCR beta chain was captured by sequencing in a study of blood T cell repertoires in COVID-19. Looking at the study overall: COVID-19 samples collected from the United States, Italy and Spain covered acute and convalescent phases. PBMCs, B-cell-depleted T cells, or T cells were the source of the cDNA or gDNA that made up the material.

Per germline, CDR1 LNHDA and CDR2 SQIVND (reference sequence). The CDR3 consists of 13 residues. The junction had 4 bases not matched to a gene; V was cut back by 5 bases and J by 3 bases. Assay: immunoSEQ multiplex PCR; the TCRdb copy retains only in-frame clones and omits some. The sample lists approximately 200,000 clones; 86% were seen once. This chain joins TRBV19 and TRBJ2-7; TRBD2 agrees at 7 bases. Sequencing was done on a sample of PBMCs or T cells enriched from blood (not recorded which). The TCR comes from a woman between 25 and 40 years old who had recovered from COVID-19. CDR3 coding DNA: TGTGCCAGTAGTGAGGGACTAAACTACGAGCAGTACTTC. Translated: CASSEGLNYEQYF.